This T cell receptor (beta chain) derives from a study of OX40 agonist ivuxolimab in advanced cancers. Study at large: The dose-escalation group included hepatocellular carcinoma, melanoma, renal cell carcinoma and head and neck cancer. Partial responses were observed in three patients, of whom one had hepatocellular carcinoma and two had cutaneous melanoma.

V was clipped by 2 bases and J by 1 base, with 14 bases between them. This CDR3 contains 16 residues. Germline V lookup: CDR1 KGHSH, CDR2 LQKENI. Produced via immunoSEQ multiplex PCR; TCRdb's table is partial and in-frame only. The sample includes roughly 75,000 clones, about 88% of them seen just once. Points from the study as a whole: More expanded clones were seen, on average, in CD8+ T cells than in CD4+.

A note on this clone: Its specificity is unknown.

The chain is built from TRBV18 and TRBJ2-5; TRBD1 might be the D (6 bases). The sequence derives from an adult with an advanced solid tumor such as melanoma, head and neck, liver or kidney cancer. The sample here was CD4+ or CD8+ T cells sorted from blood, taken in a trial of the OX40 agonist ivuxolimab. CDR3 sequence reads: CASSPSGLGGQETQYF. CDR3 nucleotide sequence: TGTGCCAGCTCACCATCCGGATTAGGGGGCCAAGAGACCCAGTACTTC.